The 8 T cell receptor beta chains given below trace back to one sample, sequenced in a study of glioma-infiltrating T cells after dendritic cell vaccination. Time point defined: after dendritic cell vaccination, including at tumor progression/relapse. Profiled with immunoSEQ multiplex PCR; TCRdb holds only in-frame clones, not every one. The sample includes approximately 92,000 clones, 75% to 90% seen only once; the top ten take approximately 5.5%. The sample consisted of blood, taken after dendritic cell vaccination. These receptors were obtained from a human donor with glioblastoma.

The rearrangement joins TRBV9 to TRBJ2-3; 11 bases match TRBD2. CDR3 length equals 14 residues. CDR1 is SGDLS, CDR2 YYNGEE, per germline. V gave up 3 bases and J gave up 5 bases; unmatched junction bases: 2. The CDR3 region has the DNA TGTGCCAGCAGCGGAGGACTAGCGGGAGATACGCAGTATTTT. Protein product: CASSGGLAGDTQYF. Full variable domain (rest looked up from reference TRBV9 and TRBJ2-3): DSGVTQTPKHLITATGQRVTLRCSPRSGDLSVYWYQQSLDQGLQFLIQYYNGEERAKGNILERFSAQQFPDLHSELNLSSLELGDSALYFCASSGGLAGDTQYFGPGTRLTVL.

V gene TRBV25-1 combines with J gene TRBJ2-5; D gene uncertain. Germline CDR1 reads MGHDK; CDR2 reads SYGVNS. This CDR3 is built from 14 residues. Between the trimmed V and J ends, which lost 2 bases and 5 bases, there was a span of 12 bases. CDR3 sequence reads: CASSEPGSLETQYF. In nucleotides, the CDR3 is TGTGCCAGCAGTGAACCCGGGTCGTTGGAGACCCAGTACTTC. Together with reference TRBV25-1 and TRBJ2-5, the CDR3 gives the full variable domain: EADIYQTPRYLVIGTGKKITLECSQTMGHDKMYWYQQDPGMELHLIHYSYGVNSTEKGDLSSESTVSRIRTEHFPLTLESARPSHTSQYLCASSEPGSLETQYFGPGTRLLVL.

The V gene is TRBV5-8, the J gene TRBJ2-7; D call uncertain. V dropped 1 base and J dropped 6 bases, with 17 bases sitting between them. The germline CDR1 and CDR2 sequences are SGHTS and YDEGEE. This CDR3 comprises 15 residues. CDR3 in amino acids: CASSLPDTQEPEQYF. The DNA of the CDR3 is TGTGCCAGCAGCTTGCCTGACACGCAAGAGCCCGAGCAGTACTTC.

The V gene is TRBV21-1, the J gene TRBJ2-7; the table names TRBD1, a call not compared with the DNA. TRBV21-1 is assigned pseudogene status. The CDR3 spans 13 residues. The CDR3 DNA sequence: TGTGCCAGCAGTTTACAGGGCCCCTACGAGCAGTACTTC. As protein: CASSLQGPYEQYF.

The chain combines TRBV6-1 with TRBJ1-1; 10 bases agree with TRBD1. The V and J ends lost 6 bases and 1 base, in that order; junction bases with no gene match: 2. This CDR3 contains 14 residues. Germline CDR1 and CDR2: MNHNS and SASEGT. The CDR3 spells CASSWDRGNTEAFF. CDR3 sequence (DNA): TGTGCCAGCAGCTGGGACAGGGGGAACACTGAAGCTTTCTTT.

The rearrangement links TRBV5-4 to TRBJ2-3, with a weak D call TRBD1 (6 bases). The CDR3 runs to 14 residues. V lost 5 bases to trimming and J lost 6 bases, with 16 bases between them. The germline CDR1 and CDR2 sequences are SGHNT and YYREEE (reference sequence). DNA of the CDR3: TGTGCCAGCAGACGCGGACTCAGGGGTGATACGCAGTATTTT. Translating gives CASRRGLRGDTQYF.

This chain connects TRBV23-1 to TRBJ1-1; the D gene is possibly TRBD1 (5 bases). TRBV23-1 qualifies as an ORF whose function is uncertain. CDR3 length: 15 residues. The V end lost 0 bases, the J end lost 4 bases, and 12 bases lay between the germline ends. The CDR3 DNA reads TGCGCCAGCAGTCAATCCGGGGGGTGTCGCACTGAAGCTTTCTTT. It codes for CASSQSGGCRTEAFF.

Concerning this clone: This sample includes further DNA sequences coding for the same CDR3. The V and J genes are TRBV5-8 and TRBJ2-3; 7 bases fit TRBD1. This CDR3 is 14 amino acids long. The V and J ends lost 2 bases and 1 base, in that order; junction bases with no gene match: 1. CDR1 and CDR2 (germline): SGHTS, YDEGEE. The CDR3 loop is CASSLDRGTDTQYF. CDR3 in DNA: TGTGCCAGCAGCTTAGACAGGGGCACAGATACGCAGTATTTT.